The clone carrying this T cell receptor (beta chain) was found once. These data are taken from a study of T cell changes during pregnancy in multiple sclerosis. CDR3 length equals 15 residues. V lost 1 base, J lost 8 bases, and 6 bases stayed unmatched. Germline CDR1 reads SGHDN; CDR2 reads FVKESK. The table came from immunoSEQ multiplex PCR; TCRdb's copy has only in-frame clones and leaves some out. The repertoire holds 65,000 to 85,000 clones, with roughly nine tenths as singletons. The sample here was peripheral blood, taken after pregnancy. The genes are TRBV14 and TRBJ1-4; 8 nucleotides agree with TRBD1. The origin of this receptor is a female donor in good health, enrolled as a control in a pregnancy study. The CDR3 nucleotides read TGTGCCAGCAGCCAAGTCAGGGGGCATAACGAAAAACTGTTTTTT. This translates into CASSQVRGHNEKLFF. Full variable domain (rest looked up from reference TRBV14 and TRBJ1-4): EAGVTQFPSHSVIEKGQTVTLRCDPISGHDNLYWYRRVMGKEIKFLLHFVKESKQDESGMPNNRFLAERTGGTYSTLKVQPAELEDSGVYFCASSQVRGHNEKLFFGSGTQLSVL.